The 10 T cell receptor beta chains listed next were all sequenced from one sample in a study of OX40 agonist ivuxolimab in advanced cancers. Using immunoSEQ multiplex PCR, the repertoire was profiled, and TCRdb retains in-frame clones only, with some absent. This table has 15,000 to 20,000 clones, roughly 84% appearing once. The specimen comprised CD4+ or CD8+ T cells sorted from blood, sampled in a trial of the OX40 agonist ivuxolimab. The receptor set was obtained from an adult with an advanced solid tumor such as melanoma, head and neck, liver or kidney cancer.

V and J are TRBV5-1 and TRBJ2-5, with 9 bases fitting TRBD1. CDR1 and CDR2 from the germline V gene are SGHRS and YFSETQ. The CDR3 contains 16 residues. V was clipped by 0 bases and J by 5 bases; unmatched bases: 8. Here the CDR3 reads CASSLVGTGRVETQYF. DNA for the CDR3: TGCGCCAGCAGCTTGGTGGGGACAGGGAGGGTGGAGACCCAGTACTTC.

This chain connects TRBV28 to TRBJ2-5; D gene unclear. Germline loops: CDR1 MDHEN, CDR2 SYDVKM. The CDR3 extends over 14 amino acids. Trimming took 6 bases from V and 4 from J, leaving 15 bases between them. The CDR3 bases are TGTGCCAGCAGCCCGTCCGGAGAGATAGAGACCCAGTACTTC. Residues: CASSPSGEIETQYF.

As regards this clone: Other nucleotide sequences in the sample specify the same CDR3. The chain is built from TRBV6-5 and TRBJ2-2; TRBD2 aligns across 7 bases. Losses at the gene ends were 6 bases for V and 6 bases for J; bases not matched to a gene: 13. Germline V gene data show CDR1 as MNHEY and CDR2 as SVGAGI. This CDR3 has 16 amino acids. The CDR3 coding sequence is TGTGCCAGCAGCTACAGTGGCGGGAGTATGTCCGGGGAGCTGTTTTTT. It specifies CASSYSGGSMSGELFF.

In the case of this clone: The same CDR3 can be traced to other DNA sequences in this sample. The chain couples TRBV29-1 to TRBJ2-2, with D hard to call. Per the germline V gene, CDR1 is SQVTM and CDR2 is ANQGSEA. The CDR3 is 11 amino acids. Trimming left V 6 bases short and J 1 base short, with 3 bases between. The CDR3 protein is CSVKNTGELFF. Written as DNA, the CDR3 is TGCAGCGTCAAGAACACCGGGGAGCTGTTTTTT.

The chain joins TRBV5-6 to TRBJ2-1, with 10 bases lining up with TRBD1. V gave up 2 bases and J gave up 3 bases; unmatched junction bases: 2. Germline V lookup: CDR1 SGHDT, CDR2 YYEEEE. This CDR3 spans 15 amino acids. CDR3 sequence (DNA): TGTGCCAGCAGCTTAGGGGACAGGGGCTACAATGAGCAGTTCTTC. Translated: CASSLGDRGYNEQFF.

This clone appeared a single time. The CDR3 DNA is TGCAGCGTTGGACAGGGGTACCAAGAGACCCAGTACTTC. Translating gives CSVGQGYQETQYF. V is TRBV29-1 and J is TRBJ2-5; 8 bases align to TRBD1. The length of the CDR3 is 13 residues. Looked up from germline, CDR1 is SQVTM and CDR2 is ANQGSEA. The V and J ends lost 4 bases and 0 bases, in that order; junction bases with no gene match: 1.

CDR3 sequence reads: CASSRDAYEQYF. The CDR3 DNA reads as TGTGCCAGCAGTCGCGACGCCTACGAGCAGTACTTC. The chain employs TRBV6-5 and TRBJ2-7; D call uncertain. Trimming cost V 5 bases and J 2 bases, with 7 bases left between them. The germline V gene has CDR1 MNHEY and CDR2 SVGAGI. This CDR3 is 12 amino acids long.

The chain joins TRBV11-2 to TRBJ2-7, with D perhaps assigned TRBD1 or TRBD2 (5 bases each). Trimming stripped 5 bases from V and 5 bases from J, with 16 bases between. This CDR3 comprises 14 residues. Germline CDR1 reads SGHAT; CDR2 reads FQNNGV. The CDR3 DNA reads TGTGCCAGCAGCCTACAGGAGGTAGTCCACGAGCAGTACTTC. Protein product: CASSLQEVVHEQYF.

The V and J genes are TRBV11-3 and TRBJ2-7; 8 positions match TRBD2. V gave up 3 bases and J gave up 1 base; unmatched junction bases: 14. The CDR3 contains 18 residues. The germline gives CDR1 SGHNT, CDR2 YENEEA. The CDR3 coding sequence is TGTGCCAGCAGCTTTCCCCGGGAGGGGGGAGGGCAGTCCTACGAGCAGTACTTC. Its translation: CASSFPREGGGQSYEQYF.

The rearrangement uses TRBV30 and TRBJ2-1, with TRBD2 matching over 12 bases. CDR1 is GTSNPN, CDR2 SVGIG, per germline (reference sequence). The CDR3 spans 15 residues. V gave up 2 bases and J gave up 6 bases; unmatched junction bases: 5. The CDR3 DNA reads as TGTGCCTGGAGTAAGACTAGCGGGAGTTTCAATGAGCAGTTCTTC. It encodes CAWSKTSGSFNEQFF.